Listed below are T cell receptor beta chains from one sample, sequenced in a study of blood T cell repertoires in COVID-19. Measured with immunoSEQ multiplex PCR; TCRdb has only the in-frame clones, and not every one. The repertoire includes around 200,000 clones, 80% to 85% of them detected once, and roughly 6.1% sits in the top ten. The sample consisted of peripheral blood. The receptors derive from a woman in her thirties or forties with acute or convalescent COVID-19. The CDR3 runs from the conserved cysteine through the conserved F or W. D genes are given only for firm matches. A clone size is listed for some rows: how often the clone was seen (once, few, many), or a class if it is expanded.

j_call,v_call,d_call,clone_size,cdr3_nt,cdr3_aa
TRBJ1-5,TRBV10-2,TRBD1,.,TGCGCCAGTACCGACCGGGACAGGGGCCAGCCCCAGCATTTT,CASTDRDRGQPQHF
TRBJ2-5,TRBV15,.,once,TGTGCCACCAGCCGTGACGGACAAATGGGGGCATGGGGGGAGACCCAGTACTTC,CATSRDGQMGAWGETQYF
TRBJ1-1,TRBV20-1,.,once,TGCAGTGACCCAGGGAGGGGCGAAGCTTTCTTT,CSDPGRGEAFF
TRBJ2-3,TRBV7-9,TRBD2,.,TGTGCCAGCAAGCTTATGACTAGCGATGGGGCGCAGTATTTT,CASKLMTSDGAQYF
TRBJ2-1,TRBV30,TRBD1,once,TGTGCCTGGAGTTCCTGGGACAGATACAATGAGCAGTTCTTC,CAWSSWDRYNEQFF
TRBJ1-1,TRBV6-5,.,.,TGTGCCAGCAGTTACAGGGGAGGTGTCACTGAAGCTTTCTTT,CASSYRGGVTEAFF
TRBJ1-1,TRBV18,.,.,TGTGCCAGCTCACCACCCGACAGGTACACTGAAGCTTTCTTT,CASSPPDRYTEAFF
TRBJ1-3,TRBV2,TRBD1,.,TGTGCCAGCAGTAGAGGACAGGGCGGGACTGGAAACACCATATATTTT,CASSRGQGGTGNTIYF
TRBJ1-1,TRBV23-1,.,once,TGCGCCAGCAGTTCCAAAAGCCTTACTTCTAACCCTGAAGCTTTCTTT,CASSSKSLTSNPEAFF
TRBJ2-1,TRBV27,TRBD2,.,TGTGCCAGCAAGTCGGCTAGCGGGAACTACAATGAGCAGTTCTTC,CASKSASGNYNEQFF
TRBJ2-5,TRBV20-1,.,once,TGCAGTGCTAGTCATGGGAGGGAGACCCAGTACTTC,CSASHGRETQYF
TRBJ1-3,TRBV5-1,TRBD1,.,TGCGCCAGCAGCCTAACAACAAGGGACAGGGGAGCGGACACCATATATTTT,CASSLTTRDRGADTIYF
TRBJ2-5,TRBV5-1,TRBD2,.,TGCGCCAGCAAGGGAGCGGGATCGGAGACCCAGTACTTC,CASKGAGSETQYF
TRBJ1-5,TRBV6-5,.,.,TGTGCCAGCAGGCCCACAATCACTAGCAATCAGCCCCAGCATTTT,CASRPTITSNQPQHF
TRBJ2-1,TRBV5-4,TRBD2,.,TGTGCCAGCAGCCCTCCACGAGCGGGGGGGTACAATGAGCAGTTCTTC,CASSPPRAGGYNEQFF
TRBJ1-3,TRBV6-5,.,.,TGTGCCAGCAGTAACATCCGCAGCTCTGGAAACACCATATATTTT,CASSNIRSSGNTIYF
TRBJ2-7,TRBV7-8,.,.,TGTGCCAGCAGCTTAGGGGCCCTCTACGAGCAGTACTTC,CASSLGALYEQYF
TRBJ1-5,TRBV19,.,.,TGTGCCAGTAGACGGCAATCAACAGGAATTAGCAATCAGCCCCAGCATTTT,CASRRQSTGISNQPQHF
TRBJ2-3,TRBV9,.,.,TGTGCCAGCAGCGTCATAGGCGGAGATACGCAGTATTTT,CASSVIGGDTQYF
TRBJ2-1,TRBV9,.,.,TGTGCCAGCAGCGTCCAGCGACCCAATGAGCAGTTCTTC,CASSVQRPNEQFF
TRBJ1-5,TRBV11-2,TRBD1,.,TGTGCCAGCAGCAGACAGGGCTCTCAGCCCCAGCATTTT,CASSRQGSQPQHF
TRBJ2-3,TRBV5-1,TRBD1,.,TGCGCCAGCAGCTTGGCCAAGGGGGCTACGCAGTATTTT,CASSLAKGATQYF
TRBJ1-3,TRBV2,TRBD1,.,TGTGCCAGCAGGGGACAGGGAAGAAACACCATATATTTT,CASRGQGRNTIYF
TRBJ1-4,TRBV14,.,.,TGTGCCAGCAGCCCTACCCCCGTCTCCAATGAAAAACTGTTTTTT,CASSPTPVSNEKLFF
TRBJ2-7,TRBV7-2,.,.,TGTGCCAGCAGCGCCGAGCTCGGAACAGGCTTTGAGCAGTACTTC,CASSAELGTGFEQYF
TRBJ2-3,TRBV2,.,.,TGTGCCACCTCCGGAGGCTCGGATACGCAGTATTTT,CATSGGSDTQYF
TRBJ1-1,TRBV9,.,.,TGTGCCAGCAGCGTAGTTCCTGGGCGAGAAGCTTTCTTT,CASSVVPGREAFF